The 13 T cell receptor beta chains below were found in one sample sequenced in a study of PD-1 blockade in classical Hodgkin lymphoma. Sequencing used immunoSEQ multiplex PCR; TCRdb keeps in-frame clones, though not all of them. The table has around 40,000 clones, over 55% seen once. Patients all relapsed after autologous stem cell transplantation, and there was variation in brentuximab vedotin exposure. The sample consisted of peripheral blood mononuclear cells (PBMCs), taken at baseline. These TCRs come from a human donor with classical Hodgkin lymphoma.

The chain has TRBV28 and TRBJ1-4; D is undetermined. This CDR3 has 16 amino acids. The germline CDR1 and CDR2 sequences are MDHEN and SYDVKM. V was pared by 2 bases and J by 0 bases, with 10 bases between. The CDR3 loop is CASSLIGAATNEKLFF. Written as DNA, the CDR3 is TGTGCCAGCAGTTTAATAGGTGCAGCAACTAATGAAAAACTGTTTTTT.

V usage is TRBV4-2 and J usage is TRBJ2-3; the D is unclear. Germline values: CDR1 LGHNA, CDR2 YNFKEQ. With 0 bases removed from V and 2 bases from J, the gap between germline ends came to 12 bases. The CDR3 is made up of 16 amino acids. The CDR3 loop is CASSQDRAQITDTQYF. CDR3 nucleotides: TGTGCCAGCAGCCAAGATAGGGCTCAAATCACAGATACGCAGTATTTT.

V and J are TRBV11-3 and TRBJ1-1; D is ambiguous. Per the germline V gene, CDR1 is SGHNT and CDR2 is YENEEA. The CDR3 totals 12 residues. Between the trimmed V and J ends, which lost 1 base and 5 bases, there was a span of 5 bases. CDR3 sequence: CASSLGRTEAFF. The CDR3 DNA reads as TGTGCCAGCAGCTTAGGTCGGACTGAAGCTTTCTTT.

The rearrangement uses TRBV30 and TRBJ1-2, with TRBD1 matching 7 bases. CDR1 GTSNPN and CDR2 SVGIG come from the germline V gene (reference sequence). The V and J ends lost 5 bases and 2 bases, in that order; junction bases with no gene match: 11. CDR3 length: 15 residues. CDR3 nucleotides: TGTGCCTGGGGTAGGGACAGTTCCGTAAACTATGGCTACACCTTC. Its translation is CAWGRDSSVNYGYTF.

The chain is built from TRBV6-5 and TRBJ1-5; the D is unclear. V lost 6 bases and J lost 7, with 16 bases in between. Germline-derived CDR1 and CDR2 are MNHEY and SVGAGI. The CDR3 sequence is 14 residues long. The CDR3: CASRPPVGGQPQHF. In DNA, the CDR3 is TGTGCCAGCAGACCACCTGTGGGAGGACAGCCCCAGCATTTT.

The chain combines TRBV19 with TRBJ1-2; 9 nucleotides agree with TRBD1. The CDR3 covers 16 residues. The J segment lost 4 bases and the V segment lost 6 bases, leaving 12 bases of the junction unmatched. CDR1 and CDR2 (germline): LNHDA, SQIVND (reference sequence). The CDR3 protein is CASSSGTGRFPYGYTF. CDR3 nucleotide sequence: TGTGCCAGTAGCTCCGGGACAGGGCGATTCCCCTATGGCTACACCTTC.

This chain joins TRBV10-2 and TRBJ2-3; a possible D gene is TRBD2 (7 bases). Trimming pared 7 bases from V and 0 bases from J, leaving 17 bases between. This CDR3 region has 16 residues. Germline loops: CDR1 WSHSY, CDR2 SAAADI. CDR3: CASMGGGLYSTDTQYF. Written as DNA, the CDR3 is TGCGCCAGCATGGGGGGGGGCCTTTATAGCACAGATACGCAGTATTTT.

This sequence joins TRBV7-2 and TRBJ2-3; 7 bases line up with TRBD2. The CDR3 length is 17 residues. V lost 1 base and J lost 4; bases outside the gene matches: 11. Germline assignment: CDR1 SGHTA and CDR2 FQGNSA. CDR3 coding DNA: TGTGCCAGCAGCTTAGGCGGGGGACTTTCCGCGTCAGATACGCAGTATTTT. Protein: CASSLGGGLSASDTQYF.

Many counts were recorded for this clone. The chain is built from TRBV4-3 and TRBJ1-2, with TRBD1 matching over 10 bases. This CDR3 region has 16 residues. Germline CDR1 and CDR2: LGHNA and YSLEER. V lost 0 bases, J lost 4 bases, and 5 bases stayed unmatched. The CDR3 DNA follows: TGCGCCAGCAGCCAAGATAGATGGGACAGGGGCTATGGCTACACCTTC. Translated, it gives CASSQDRWDRGYGYTF.

The CDR3 protein is CASSPDLAQETQYF. CDR3 nucleotides: TGTGCCAGCAGCCCGGACCTTGCCCAAGAGACCCAGTACTTC. The V and J genes are TRBV7-9 and TRBJ2-5; D ambiguous. V gave up 5 bases and J gave up 1 base, with 11 bases separating them. The germline V gene encodes CDR1 SEHNR and CDR2 FQNEAQ (reference sequence). This CDR3 has 14 amino acids.

This clone was detected ten times or more. The chain combines TRBV27 with TRBJ1-1, with a possible D match to TRBD1 (5 bases). Germline lookup yields CDR1 MNHEY and CDR2 SMNVEV (reference sequence). Trimming shortened V by 7 bases and J by 3 bases, and 9 bases separated the two germline ends. This CDR3 contains 12 residues. Written as DNA, the CDR3 is TGTGCCAGCACGGGAGGGGACACTGAAGCTTTCTTT. Amino acid sequence: CASTGGDTEAFF.

This clone is judged medium-sized. This chain links TRBV19 with TRBJ2-1; 7 bases fit TRBD2. J was trimmed by 8 bases and V by 3 bases; bases with no gene match: 1. Germline values: CDR1 LNHDA, CDR2 SQIVND (reference sequence). The CDR3 extends over 12 amino acids. The CDR3 region is CASSIGGYEQFF. DNA of the CDR3: TGTGCCAGTAGTATCGGGGGGTATGAGCAGTTCTTC.

The count of this clone is one. The J gene is TRBJ2-4, the V gene TRBV14; 9 bases line up with TRBD1. V lost 3 bases and J lost 2; bases outside the gene matches: 5. This CDR3 has 16 amino acids. Germline V gene sequence: CDR1 SGHDN, CDR2 FVKESK. CDR3 protein: CASSQRQGGSKNIQYF. CDR3 in DNA: TGTGCCAGCAGCCAGCGACAGGGGGGATCCAAAAACATTCAGTACTTC.